A single sample is the source of the 15 T cell receptor beta chains below, sequenced in a study of siplizumab effects on memory and regulatory T cells. Sequencing used immunoSEQ multiplex PCR; TCRdb keeps in-frame clones, though not all of them. The sample lists 45,000 to 60,000 clones, about 90% occurring once. Sequencing was carried out using naive CD8+ T cells sorted from blood. These receptors were collected from a human donor in good health.

The rearrangement uses TRBV7-9 and TRBJ1-2; 7 bases line up with TRBD1. J gave up 1 base and V 2 bases, and 13 bases lay outside the gene matches. The germline V gene encodes CDR1 SEHNR and CDR2 FQNEAQ (reference sequence). CDR3 length equals 18 residues. The CDR3 here is CASSLNFLTGSYNYGYTF. The DNA of the CDR3 is TGTGCCAGCAGCTTAAACTTCTTGACAGGGTCCTATAACTATGGCTACACCTTC.

The rearrangement links TRBV2 to TRBJ2-3, with 11 bases that match TRBD2. J gave up 2 bases and V 5 bases, and 6 bases lay outside the gene matches. Germline-derived CDR1 and CDR2 are SNHLY and FYNNEI. The CDR3 is made up of 16 amino acids. The CDR3 DNA reads TGTGCCAGCAGTCGACTAGCGGGAATGTACACAGATACGCAGTATTTT. As protein: CASSRLAGMYTDTQYF.

The V call is TRBV9, the J call TRBJ2-3; no clear D gene. Trimming shortened V by 7 bases and J by 5 bases, and 8 bases separated the two germline ends. Germline-derived CDR1 and CDR2 are SGDLS and YYNGEE. The CDR3 spans 11 residues. In DNA form, the CDR3 reads TGTGCCAGCGGGATAGGAGATACGCAGTATTTT. This gives the protein CASGIGDTQYF.

This chain links TRBV27 with TRBJ2-3; D remains unclear. The germline V gene encodes CDR1 MNHEY and CDR2 SMNVEV (reference sequence). Trimming removed 3 bases at V and 6 bases at J, with 10 bases between. The CDR3 contains 13 residues. The CDR3 DNA reads TGTGCCAGCAGTTTGCTGCATCCCGATACGCAGTATTTT. Translating it yields CASSLLHPDTQYF.

The CDR3 DNA sequence: TGCAGCGTCTTGGGCAGGGGAGCTTTCTTT. Its protein is CSVLGRGAFF. The V call is TRBV29-1, the J call TRBJ1-1; D may be TRBD1 (6 bases). Between the trimmed V and J ends, which lost 6 bases and 10 bases, there was a span of 12 bases. Germline CDR1 reads SQVTM; CDR2 reads ANQGSEA. CDR3 length equals 10 residues.

The rearrangement joins TRBV7-8 to TRBJ2-7; maybe TRBD2 (5 bases). The CDR3 is made up of 16 amino acids. Germline CDR1 is SGHVS and CDR2 is FQNEAQ. Trimming shortened V by 1 base and J by 2 bases, and 15 bases separated the two germline ends. The CDR3 sequence is CASSLVSSGKTYEQYF. CDR3 nucleotide sequence: TGTGCCAGCAGCTTAGTATCAAGCGGAAAAACCTACGAGCAGTACTTC.

This chain uses TRBV19 with TRBJ1-1; 8 bases align to TRBD1. The V gene's germline CDR1 is LNHDA and CDR2 SQIVND (reference sequence). The J segment lost 3 bases and the V segment lost 8 bases, leaving 14 bases of the junction unmatched. The CDR3 extends over 16 amino acids. The CDR3 sequence: CASGQGFPGSYTEAFF. The CDR3, as DNA: TGTGCCAGTGGACAGGGATTTCCAGGGTCGTACACTGAAGCTTTCTTT.

The chain joins TRBV7-3 to TRBJ2-1, with D tentatively TRBD2 (6 bases). The germline V gene has CDR1 SGHTA and CDR2 FQGTGA. The CDR3 totals 16 residues. The ends were cut back, 1 base at V and 6 bases at J, with 16 bases in the middle. DNA of the CDR3: TGTGCCAGCAGCTTAAGGGGTCTAGCGATGAGCAATGAGCAGTTCTTC. It specifies CASSLRGLAMSNEQFF.

This clone came up once. V is TRBV19 and J is TRBJ1-1, with TRBD1 matching over 7 bases. V was pared by 7 bases and J by 8 bases, with 4 bases of the junction left unmatched. The CDR3 extends over 11 amino acids. In germline, CDR1 is LNHDA, CDR2 SQIVND (reference sequence). The CDR3 reads CASKQGREAFF. CDR3 sequence (DNA): TGTGCCAGTAAACAGGGGAGGGAAGCTTTCTTT.

This clone was recorded only once. The chain couples TRBV27 to TRBJ2-5; 7 nucleotides match TRBD2. Germline CDR1 and CDR2: MNHEY and SMNVEV (reference sequence). The CDR3 is made up of 14 amino acids. V trimming: 4 bases; J trimming: 2 bases; junction bases outside the gene matches: 4. The DNA for the CDR3 is TGTGCCAGCAGTTCCCAAGCGGGACAAGAGACCCAGTACTTC. Protein product: CASSSQAGQETQYF.

This rearrangement joins TRBV11-1 to TRBJ1-1; D gene uncertain. The CDR3 is 13 amino acids. The V gene's germline CDR1 is SGHAT and CDR2 FQDESV (reference sequence). V lost 5 bases, J lost 7 bases, and 14 bases lay in between. CDR3 amino acids: CASSPRMEGEAFF. CDR3 in DNA: TGTGCCAGCAGCCCTCGGATGGAGGGTGAAGCTTTCTTT.

The CDR3 bases are TGCGCCAGCAGCTTGGAAACCGACGGGGAGCAGTACTTC. The encoded protein is CASSLETDGEQYF. The chain recombines TRBV5-1 with TRBJ2-7; D gene uncertain. The V end was cut by 0 bases, the J end by 7 bases, with 11 bases between. Germline V gives CDR1 SGHRS, CDR2 YFSETQ. CDR3 size: 13 residues.

V gene TRBV6-6 combines with J gene TRBJ1-1; no firm D call. Between the trimmed V and J ends, which lost 4 bases and 5 bases, there was a span of 14 bases. Per germline, CDR1 MNHNY and CDR2 SVGAGI (reference sequence). The CDR3 loop spans 14 amino acids. The CDR3 nucleotides are TGTGCCAGCAGTTCAAACCCGGGGAGTACTGAAGCTTTCTTT. Protein: CASSSNPGSTEAFF.

The chain recombines TRBV6-5 with TRBJ1-3; 7 bases agree with TRBD1. Trimming at V came to 6 bases and at J to 7 bases, leaving 6 bases not matched to a gene. The CDR3 length is 13 residues. Looked up from germline, CDR1 is MNHEY and CDR2 is SVGAGI. In nucleotides, the CDR3 is TGTGCCAGCAGATGGGGACAGTGGAACACCATATATTTT. Its protein product is CASRWGQWNTIYF.

The chain uses TRBV7-3 and TRBJ2-3; 13 nucleotides agree with TRBD2. In germline, CDR1 is SGHTA, CDR2 FQGTGA. V lost 3 bases, J lost 5 bases, and 2 bases stayed unmatched. The CDR3 runs 15 residues. The CDR3 loop is CASSFGTSGIDTQYF. The CDR3 nucleotides read TGTGCCAGCAGCTTCGGGACTAGCGGGATAGATACGCAGTATTTT. Combining the CDR3 with reference TRBV7-3 and TRBJ2-3 gives the whole variable domain GAGVSQTPSNKVTEKGKYVELRCDPISGHTALYWYRQSLGQGPEFLIYFQGTGAADDSGLPNDRFFAVRPEGSVSTLKIQRTERGDSAVYLCASSFGTSGIDTQYFGPGTRLTVL.